The clone carrying this TCR beta chain appeared once. Trimming shortened V by 3 bases and J by 4 bases, and 11 bases separated the two germline ends. The germline V gene encodes CDR1 SGHTA and CDR2 FQGNSA. The CDR3 contains 14 residues. These data are taken from a study of shared clonotypes between healthy human individuals. Naive CD8 populations comprised CD45RO-negative cells positively selected for CCR7, excluding terminally differentiated effector memory CD45RA+ cells. An assay was performed, and its level was deep. TCRdb's table, derived via immunoSEQ multiplex PCR, lists solely in-frame clones and lacks some. The sample consists of 550,000 to 600,000 clones, roughly 98% of them appearing once.

The receptor's source is a man aged 25 to 40 in good health. This chain uses TRBV7-2 with TRBJ2-3, with D unresolved. The sample was naive CD8+ T cells sorted from blood. In DNA form, the CDR3 reads TGTGCCAGCAGCTTTCTTCTAGTCCCAGATACGCAGTATTTT. This gives the protein CASSFLLVPDTQYF. Based on the CDR3 plus reference TRBV7-2 and TRBJ2-3, the full variable domain is GAGVSQSPSNKVTEKGKDVELRCDPISGHTALYWYRQSLGQGLEFLIYFQGNSAPDKSGLPSDRFSAERTGGSVSTLTIQRTQQEDSAVYLCASSFLLVPDTQYFGPGTRLTVL.